The rows below give T cell receptor beta chains drawn from one sample of a study of control samples from healthy donors and cancer patients. Sequencing was performed with immunoSEQ multiplex PCR; in TCRdb, only in-frame clones are kept and a portion is missing. The sample yields about 120,000 clones, approximately 90% seen once. The specimen was blood. Every receptor here comes from a man aged 25 to 40 in good health. CDR3s include the opening cysteine and the closing phenylalanine or tryptophan. The D gene is left open where the match is weak. Only part of the rows carry a size: once, few, many, or a class if the clone is expanded.

d_gene: -; abundance: -; v_gene: TRBV2; j_gene: TRBJ1-2; CDR3aa: CASSEQDLNYGYTF; CDR3nt: TGTGCCAGCAGTGAACAGGACCTCAACTATGGCTACACCTTC
d_gene: -; abundance: -; v_gene: TRBV7-2; j_gene: TRBJ1-5; CDR3aa: CASSLSHRSSNQPQHF; CDR3nt: TGTGCCAGCAGCTTATCCCACAGATCTTCCAATCAGCCCCAGCATTTT
d_gene: -; abundance: -; v_gene: TRBV3-1/TRBV3-2; j_gene: TRBJ1-1; CDR3aa: CASSPSRVYTEAFF; CDR3nt: TGTGCCAGCAGCCCCAGCAGGGTATACACTGAAGCTTTCTTT
d_gene: -; abundance: -; v_gene: TRBV12-5; j_gene: TRBJ2-2; CDR3aa: CASGLGWELFF; CDR3nt: TGTGCTAGTGGTTTGGGATGGGAGCTGTTTTTT
d_gene: -; abundance: few; v_gene: TRBV12-3/TRBV12-4; j_gene: TRBJ1-5; CDR3aa: CASRLGGNQPQHF; CDR3nt: TGTGCCAGCAGACTAGGAGGCAATCAGCCCCAGCATTTT
d_gene: -; abundance: -; v_gene: TRBV13; j_gene: TRBJ1-2; CDR3aa: CASSLEGGYGYTF; CDR3nt: TGTGCCAGCAGCTTAGAGGGTGGCTATGGCTACACCTTC
d_gene: -; abundance: -; v_gene: TRBV29-1; j_gene: TRBJ2-5; CDR3aa: CSVDWLQETQYF; CDR3nt: TGCAGCGTTGATTGGCTACAAGAGACCCAGTACTTC
d_gene: -; abundance: -; v_gene: TRBV9; j_gene: TRBJ1-4; CDR3aa: CASGGTANEKLFF; CDR3nt: TGTGCCAGCGGGGGCACCGCTAATGAAAAACTGTTTTTT
d_gene: -; abundance: few; v_gene: TRBV5-1; j_gene: TRBJ1-5; CDR3aa: CASSLGVNQPQHF; CDR3nt: TGCGCCAGCAGCTTAGGGGTCAATCAGCCCCAGCATTTT
d_gene: -; abundance: -; v_gene: TRBV21-1; j_gene: TRBJ2-2; CDR3aa: CASSELAVTGELFF; CDR3nt: TGTGCCAGCAGCGAGCTAGCGGTAACCGGGGAGCTGTTTTTT
d_gene: TRBD1; abundance: -; v_gene: TRBV5-1; j_gene: TRBJ2-3; CDR3aa: CASSLDQGASDTQYF; CDR3nt: TGCGCCAGCAGCTTGGATCAGGGGGCTTCAGATACGCAGTATTTT
d_gene: -; abundance: -; v_gene: TRBV12-3/TRBV12-4; j_gene: TRBJ1-5; CDR3aa: CASRSLEGQPQHF; CDR3nt: TGTGCCAGCAGGTCCCTGGAAGGCCAGCCCCAGCATTTT
d_gene: -; abundance: -; v_gene: TRBV5-8; j_gene: TRBJ1-5; CDR3aa: CASSLGVLYAGNQPQHF; CDR3nt: TGTGCCAGCAGCTTAGGCGTTCTGTATGCAGGCAATCAGCCCCAGCATTTT
d_gene: -; abundance: -; v_gene: TRBV7-9; j_gene: TRBJ1-3; CDR3aa: CASSFKDVSTIYF; CDR3nt: TGTGCCAGCAGCTTTAAGGATGTGAGCACCATATATTTT
d_gene: -; abundance: -; v_gene: TRBV27; j_gene: TRBJ2-1; CDR3aa: CASSLTQDTYNEQFF; CDR3nt: TGTGCCAGCAGTCTAACCCAGGACACTTACAATGAGCAGTTCTTC
d_gene: -; abundance: -; v_gene: TRBV18; j_gene: TRBJ1-1; CDR3aa: CASSPQEIKNTEAFF; CDR3nt: TGTGCCAGCTCACCACAGGAGATAAAGAACACTGAAGCTTTCTTT
d_gene: TRBD1; abundance: -; v_gene: TRBV14; j_gene: TRBJ1-2; CDR3aa: CASSYGTGGWNGYTF; CDR3nt: TGTGCCAGCAGCTATGGGACAGGGGGCTGGAATGGCTACACCTTC
d_gene: -; abundance: -; v_gene: TRBV9; j_gene: TRBJ2-5; CDR3aa: CASSGGPLETQYF; CDR3nt: TGTGCCAGCAGTGGGGGGCCTCTGGAGACCCAGTACTTC
d_gene: TRBD1; abundance: -; v_gene: TRBV6-6; j_gene: TRBJ1-6; CDR3aa: CASSRQGARSYNSPLHF; CDR3nt: TGTGCCAGCAGTCGACAGGGGGCGAGATCCTATAATTCACCCCTCCACTTT
d_gene: -; abundance: -; v_gene: TRBV5-1; j_gene: TRBJ1-2; CDR3aa: CASSLEAQANYGYTF; CDR3nt: TGCGCCAGCAGCTTGGAAGCACAGGCGAACTATGGCTACACCTTC
d_gene: TRBD1; abundance: -; v_gene: TRBV6-5; j_gene: TRBJ2-5; CDR3aa: CASRRQGEETQYF; CDR3nt: TGTGCCAGCAGACGACAGGGGGAAGAGACCCAGTACTTC
d_gene: -; abundance: -; v_gene: TRBV7-2; j_gene: TRBJ1-1; CDR3aa: CASSLTEMNTEAFF; CDR3nt: TGTGCCAGCAGCCTGACAGAGATGAACACTGAAGCTTTCTTT
d_gene: -; abundance: -; v_gene: TRBV14; j_gene: TRBJ2-1; CDR3aa: CASSQDWVQGNEQFF; CDR3nt: TGTGCCAGCAGCCAAGATTGGGTCCAAGGCAATGAGCAGTTCTTC
d_gene: -; abundance: -; v_gene: TRBV6-5; j_gene: TRBJ1-1; CDR3aa: CASSPRGNTEAFF; CDR3nt: TGTGCCAGCAGCCCCAGGGGGAACACTGAAGCTTTCTTT
d_gene: -; abundance: -; v_gene: TRBV2; j_gene: TRBJ1-6; CDR3aa: CASSKGSDSPLHF; CDR3nt: TGTGCCAGCAGTAAGGGTAGCGATTCACCCCTCCACTTT
d_gene: -; abundance: -; v_gene: TRBV12-5; j_gene: TRBJ1-2; CDR3aa: CASGLYRVGGYTF; CDR3nt: TGTGCTAGTGGTTTGTACAGGGTGGGCGGCTACACCTTC
d_gene: TRBD1; abundance: -; v_gene: TRBV19; j_gene: TRBJ1-5; CDR3aa: CASTVGPQGARSNQPQHF; CDR3nt: TGTGCCAGTACCGTAGGTCCTCAGGGGGCAAGGAGCAATCAGCCCCAGCATTTT
d_gene: -; abundance: -; v_gene: TRBV19; j_gene: TRBJ1-1; CDR3aa: CASSIFRNTEAFF; CDR3nt: TGTGCCAGTAGTATCTTTCGGAACACTGAAGCTTTCTTT
d_gene: TRBD1; abundance: -; v_gene: TRBV18; j_gene: TRBJ1-2; CDR3aa: CASSPGTARGYGYTF; CDR3nt: TGTGCCAGCTCACCAGGGACAGCCAGGGGCTATGGCTACACCTTC
d_gene: TRBD1; abundance: -; v_gene: TRBV5-6; j_gene: TRBJ1-4; CDR3aa: CASSLAGRQGIEKLFF; CDR3nt: TGTGCCAGCAGCTTGGCCGGAAGACAGGGAATTGAAAAACTGTTTTTT
d_gene: -; abundance: -; v_gene: TRBV29-1; j_gene: TRBJ1-2; CDR3aa: CSVEGGTASYGYTF; CDR3nt: TGCAGCGTTGAAGGAGGCACAGCAAGTTATGGCTACACCTTC
d_gene: TRBD2; abundance: -; v_gene: TRBV7-3; j_gene: TRBJ2-5; CDR3aa: CASSLVGGATEETQYF; CDR3nt: TGTGCCAGCAGCTTAGTGGGAGGGGCCACTGAAGAGACCCAGTACTTC
d_gene: -; abundance: -; v_gene: TRBV25-1; j_gene: TRBJ1-1; CDR3aa: CASSFGGYTEAFF; CDR3nt: TGTGCCAGCAGTTTTGGGGGGTACACTGAAGCTTTCTTT
d_gene: -; abundance: few; v_gene: TRBV15; j_gene: TRBJ1-4; CDR3aa: CATSVTVATNEKLFF; CDR3nt: TGTGCCACCAGCGTCACAGTGGCAACTAATGAAAAACTGTTTTTT
d_gene: -; abundance: -; v_gene: TRBV6-6; j_gene: TRBJ1-3; CDR3aa: CASSYRKGPGNTIYF; CDR3nt: TGTGCCAGCAGTTATCGCAAGGGACCTGGAAACACCATATATTTT
d_gene: -; abundance: once; v_gene: TRBV2; j_gene: TRBJ2-1; CDR3aa: CASSEGGLSYNEQFF; CDR3nt: TGTGCCAGCAGTGAAGGGGGGCTCTCCTACAATGAGCAGTTCTTC
d_gene: -; abundance: -; v_gene: TRBV25-1; j_gene: TRBJ1-1; CDR3aa: CASREGRTEAFF; CDR3nt: TGTGCCAGCAGGGAGGGGAGGACTGAAGCTTTCTTT
d_gene: -; abundance: few; v_gene: TRBV2; j_gene: TRBJ1-5; CDR3aa: CASSEDSLQPQHF; CDR3nt: TGTGCCAGCAGTGAGGACAGCCTCCAGCCCCAGCATTTT
d_gene: -; abundance: once; v_gene: TRBV6-6; j_gene: TRBJ1-3; CDR3aa: CASSLRAGELGRTGNTIYF; CDR3nt: TGTGCCAGCAGTCTGCGGGCAGGGGAACTGGGTAGGACTGGAAACACCATATATTTT
d_gene: TRBD1; abundance: -; v_gene: TRBV11-2; j_gene: TRBJ1-4; CDR3aa: CASSSGTGRNEKLFF; CDR3nt: TGTGCCAGCAGTTCCGGGACAGGGAGGAATGAAAAACTGTTTTTT
d_gene: -; abundance: -; v_gene: TRBV16; j_gene: TRBJ1-5; CDR3aa: CASSPHTGGKGNQPQHF; CDR3nt: TGTGCCAGCAGCCCTCATACGGGGGGTAAGGGCAATCAGCCCCAGCATTTT
d_gene: TRBD2; abundance: -; v_gene: TRBV5-1; j_gene: TRBJ2-1; CDR3aa: CASSATSGGHNEQFF; CDR3nt: TGCGCCAGCAGCGCCACTAGCGGGGGCCACAATGAGCAGTTCTTC
d_gene: TRBD1; abundance: -; v_gene: TRBV7-9; j_gene: TRBJ1-5; CDR3aa: CASSPGTGNNQPQHF; CDR3nt: TGTGCCAGCAGCCCGGGGACAGGGAACAATCAGCCCCAGCATTTT
d_gene: -; abundance: -; v_gene: TRBV2; j_gene: TRBJ1-5; CDR3aa: CASSEEQTSNQPQHF; CDR3nt: TGTGCCAGCAGTGAAGAACAGACTAGCAATCAGCCCCAGCATTTT